These 26 T cell receptor beta chains share one sample of origin, sequenced in a study of response to subunit inactivated influenza vaccine. MiXCR was run by TCRdb on the RT-PCR reads, yielding one entry per CDR3 protein. Of 500,000 to 600,000 distinct CDR3 sequences in the sample, about 10% were seen once. The starting material was PBMCs from blood, obtained on the day of vaccination. Receptor source: a man aged 45 to 65 who received an inactivated influenza vaccine.

This rearrangement joins TRBV5-1 to TRBJ1-1, with a possible D match to TRBD1 (5 bases). Trimming left V 3 bases short and J 0 bases short, with 15 bases between. CDR1 and CDR2 (germline): SGHRS, YFSETQ. This CDR3 comprises 16 residues. In DNA, the CDR3 is TGCGCCAGCAGCTCTCCCGTTGGGGCTCTGAACACTGAAGCTTTCTTT. Its protein product is CASSSPVGALNTEAFF.

This clonotype showed up many times. This sequence joins TRBV15 and TRBJ2-1; 8 bases fit TRBD1. This CDR3 comprises 12 residues. V gave up 4 bases and J gave up 9 bases; unmatched junction bases: 2. Looked up from germline, CDR1 is LNHNV and CDR2 is YYDKDF (reference sequence). This CDR3 reads CATSTGQGEQFF. CDR3 DNA: TGTGCCACCAGCACCGGACAGGGTGAGCAGTTCTTC.

This clonotype came up many times. The chain employs TRBV27 and TRBJ2-7; 7 nucleotides agree with TRBD1. The germline V gene has CDR1 MNHEY and CDR2 SMNVEV (reference sequence). CDR3 length: 13 amino acids. V dropped 5 bases and J dropped 4; count of bases not matched to a gene: 5. The CDR3 loop is CASSPTGRYEQYF. The CDR3 DNA reads as TGTGCCAGCAGTCCGACAGGGAGATACGAGCAGTACTTC.

This clonotype was counted between two and nine times. Here the CDR3 reads CASSPRTPIHSGYTF. DNA for the CDR3: TGTGCCAGCAGTCCTCGGACACCCATCCACTCTGGCTACACCTTC. The V gene is TRBV27, the J gene TRBJ1-2, with a possible D match to TRBD1 (5 bases). This CDR3 has 15 residues. V was shortened by 5 bases and J by 7 bases, with 20 bases between the two germline ends. Germline CDR1 MNHEY, CDR2 SMNVEV (reference sequence).

This clonotype was picked up a small number of times. The rearrangement joins TRBV20-1 to TRBJ1-2; D is undetermined. The CDR3 consists of 14 residues. Germline CDR1 and CDR2: DFQATT and SNEGSKA (reference sequence). Trimming left V 0 bases short and J 2 bases short, with 10 bases between. The CDR3 sequence: CSAREGSVNYGYTF. The CDR3 DNA reads as TGCAGTGCTAGAGAGGGTTCAGTAAACTATGGCTACACCTTC.

The chain has TRBV20-1 and TRBJ2-5; 8 bases match TRBD1. Germline CDR1 is DFQATT and CDR2 is SNEGSKA (reference sequence). The length of the CDR3 is 14 residues. With 5 bases clipped from V and 5 bases from J, the junction kept 10 bases outside the gene matches. The CDR3 DNA sequence: TGCAGTGCTCAACGGACAGGGATGGTGGAGACCCAGTACTTC. This translates into CSAQRTGMVETQYF.

V is TRBV10-3 and J is TRBJ1-5; D may be TRBD1 (5 bases). Germline V lookup: CDR1 ENHRY, CDR2 SYGVKD. This CDR3 has 14 amino acids. The germline V and J ends were trimmed by 10 bases and 3 bases, with 16 bases remaining between them. CDR3 sequence reads: CATTADSLNQPQHF. CDR3 DNA: TGTGCCACCACAGCCGACAGTCTCAATCAGCCCCAGCATTTT.

Concerning this clonotype itself: A read error may produce the germline difference seen at one junction end. The chain has TRBV4-2 and TRBJ2-1; no clear D. The CDR3 has 11 residues. Per the germline V gene, CDR1 is LGHNA and CDR2 is YNFKEQ. CDR3 DNA sequence: TGTGCCAGCAGCCAAGATCGTCGGCTCCTCTTC. It codes for CASSQDRRLLF.

This clonotype turned up a few times. This chain connects TRBV20-1 to TRBJ1-3, with D hard to call. Per the germline V gene, CDR1 is DFQATT and CDR2 is SNEGSKA (reference sequence). Deletions cut 4 bases from V and 0 bases from J, with 7 bases between. The CDR3 extends over 13 amino acids. This CDR3 is CSAIHNSGNTIYF. The CDR3 DNA follows: TGCAGTGCTATACACAACTCTGGAAACACCATATATTTT.

The chain is built from TRBV10-3 and TRBJ2-7; a weak D match, TRBD2 (5 bases). CDR3 size: 16 residues. The ends were cut back, 2 bases at V and 2 bases at J, with 16 bases in the middle. CDR1 and CDR2 from the germline V gene are ENHRY and SYGVKD. CDR3 residues: CAISEPPGSQTYEQYF. The CDR3 DNA follows: TGTGCCATCAGTGAGCCCCCGGGATCCCAAACCTACGAGCAGTACTTC.

The chain links TRBV18 to TRBJ2-6, with D perhaps TRBD1 (5 bases). Germline V lookup: CDR1 KGHSH, CDR2 LQKENI. The CDR3 contains 15 residues. The germline V and J ends were trimmed by 6 bases and 0 bases, with 9 bases remaining between them. This CDR3 is CASSPDISGANVLTF. The CDR3 nucleotides are TGTGCCAGCTCGCCGGACATCTCTGGGGCCAACGTCCTGACTTTC.

The CDR3 loop is CASSPPRSDTQYF. The CDR3 DNA sequence: TGTGCCAGCAGTCCCCCTAGGTCGGATACGCAGTATTTT. The chain uses TRBV28 and TRBJ2-3; D gene unclear. The germline V gene encodes CDR1 MDHEN and CDR2 SYDVKM. The ends were cut back, 5 bases at V and 6 bases at J, with 12 bases in the middle. The CDR3 runs to 13 residues.

There are many counts of this clonotype. The CDR3 spells CSAPRQGTGEQYF. CDR3 nucleotides: TGCAGTGCTCCTCGACAGGGCACGGGGGAGCAGTACTTC. This chain joins TRBV20-1 and TRBJ2-7; 7 bases are a match to TRBD1. Germline loops: CDR1 DFQATT, CDR2 SNEGSKA (reference sequence). This CDR3 is built from 13 residues. Trimming removed 5 bases from V and 7 bases from J; junction bases left unmatched: 11.

In this sample, this clonotype turned up many times. The V call is TRBV11-2, the J call TRBJ1-1; D remains ambiguous. Germline CDR1 SGHAT, CDR2 FQNNGV. The V end was cut by 3 bases, the J end by 6 bases, with 8 bases between. The CDR3 length is 12 residues. This CDR3 is CASSFGPAEAFF. DNA of the CDR3: TGTGCCAGCAGCTTTGGACCGGCTGAAGCTTTCTTT.

This clonotype was detected ten times or more. The chain joins TRBV13 to TRBJ2-1, with a weak D call TRBD2 (6 bases). V lost 1 base and J lost 6, with 13 bases in between. This CDR3 comprises 15 residues. CDR1 PRHDT and CDR2 FYEKMQ come from the germline V gene (reference sequence). The CDR3 sequence: CASSLVSGSGNEQFF. CDR3 coding DNA: TGTGCCAGCAGCTTAGTATCCGGGAGTGGCAATGAGCAGTTCTTC.

This clonotype was counted a few times. The chain links TRBV12-3 or TRBV12-4 to TRBJ1-3, with a tentative D call TRBD1 (5 bases). This CDR3 contains 15 residues. The V gene lost 8 bases and the J gene lost 0 bases, with 14 bases spanning the gap. As DNA, the CDR3 is TGTGCCAGCGTGGCCCCAGGGTACTCTGGAAACACCATATATTTT. This codes for CASVAPGYSGNTIYF.

Only a few counts were recorded for this clonotype. The chain links TRBV29-1 to TRBJ1-2, with TRBD1 as a possible D gene (5 bases). This CDR3 has 13 amino acids. Germline CDR1 and CDR2: SQVTM and ANQGSEA. In DNA form, the CDR3 reads TGCGGAGGGTTTCGGGGCAACTCTGATGGCTACACCTTC. It codes for CGGFRGNSDGYTF.

This chain uses TRBV4-2 with TRBJ2-7; unclear D gene. CDR3 length: 13 residues. Germline assignment: CDR1 LGHNA and CDR2 YNFKEQ. The V end was cut by 6 bases, the J end by 1 base, with 10 bases between. Here the CDR3 reads CASSSQESYEQYF. CDR3 DNA: TGTGCCAGCAGTTCGCAAGAATCCTACGAGCAGTACTTC.

The CDR3, as DNA: TGCGCCAGCAGCCAAGACAGGGGGCCATACAATGAGCAGTTCTTC. Protein sequence: CASSQDRGPYNEQFF. The genes are TRBV4-1 and TRBJ2-1; TRBD1 aligns across 8 bases. The CDR3 loop spans 15 amino acids. Germline CDR1 is MGHRA and CDR2 is YSYEKL. The ends lost 0 bases at V and 4 bases at J; junction bases unmatched: 2.

The chain employs TRBV20-1 and TRBJ2-5, with TRBD2 matching over 11 bases. Germline V gives CDR1 DFQATT, CDR2 SNEGSKA (reference sequence). This CDR3 spans 14 amino acids. V lost 6 bases to trimming and J lost 5 bases; unmatched junction nucleotides: 8. The CDR3 region is CSAPLAGGVETQYF. CDR3 sequence (DNA): TGCAGTGCCCCTCTAGCGGGAGGAGTGGAGACCCAGTACTTC.

Comments on this clonotype: A much larger clone sits a single nucleotide away, making a read error possible. V usage is TRBV2 and J usage is TRBJ2-1; the match to TRBD2 covers 7 bases. This CDR3 spans 14 amino acids. The V segment lost 7 bases and the J segment 7 bases; nucleotides outside the gene matches: 10. Germline lookup yields CDR1 SNHLY and CDR2 FYNNEI. The CDR3 DNA follows: TGTGCCAGCAATCTAGAGGGAGGGCTTAATGAGCAGTTCTTC. This sequence encodes CASNLEGGLNEQFF. Variable domain in full (rest from reference TRBV2 and TRBJ2-1): EPEVTQTPSHQVTQMGQEVILRCVPISNHLYFYWYRQILGQKVEFLVSFYNNEISEKSEIFDDQFSVERPDGSNFTLKIRSTKLEDSAMYFCASNLEGGLNEQFFGPGTRLTVL.

Notes on this clonotype: This may arise from a read error, as a much more abundant clone is one base away. The genes are TRBV5-6 and TRBJ2-1; D gene uncertain. CDR3 length: 13 residues. CDR1 is SGHDT and CDR2 is YYEEEE in the germline V gene. CDR3 residues: CVSSPGPVNEQFF. In DNA, the CDR3 is TGTGTCAGCAGTCCCGGACCGGTCAATGAGCAGTTCTTC.

This clonotype was observed a handful of times. V usage is TRBV6-2 or TRBV6-3 and J usage is TRBJ2-1, with a tentative D call TRBD2 (6 bases). The CDR3 has 16 amino acids. Germline V lookup: CDR1 MNHEY, CDR2 SVGEGT. The V end lost 1 base, the J end lost 4 bases, and 14 bases lay between the germline ends. The CDR3 DNA sequence: TGTGCCAGCAGTTACTGGAGGGTAGGCCTATACAATGAGCAGTTCTTC. Amino acid sequence: CASSYWRVGLYNEQFF.

J is TRBJ2-1 and V is TRBV6-2 or TRBV6-3; 8 bases fit TRBD1. The CDR3 has 12 residues. CDR1 is MNHEY, CDR2 SVGEGT, per germline. The junction had 2 bases not matched to a gene; V was cut back by 4 bases and J by 9 bases. The CDR3 spells CASSSQGGEQFF. CDR3 nucleotides: TGTGCCAGCAGTTCACAGGGGGGTGAGCAGTTCTTC.

This chain links TRBV7-6 with TRBJ2-7, with 7 bases identical to TRBD1. This CDR3 contains 16 residues. The ends lost 4 bases at V and 4 bases at J; junction bases unmatched: 13. Per germline, CDR1 SGHVS and CDR2 FNYEAQ. The CDR3 bases are TGTGCCAGCAGCTCACCACCCCGGGACAGAGTGTACGAGCAGTACTTC. This translates into CASSSPPRDRVYEQYF.

This clonotype was seen at least ten times. J is TRBJ2-1 and V is TRBV7-9; no clear D gene. V lost 2 bases and J 9 bases, leaving 14 bases between the germline ends. Germline lookup yields CDR1 SEHNR and CDR2 FQNEAQ (reference sequence). CDR3 length: 14 amino acids. CDR3 DNA: TGTGCCAGCAGCTTATCTACCTCTTTGGGTGAGCAGTTCTTC. Protein product: CASSLSTSLGEQFF.